The rows below give T cell receptor beta chains drawn from one sample of a study of T-cell reconstitution after alpha-beta-depleted transplantation in children. One entry per CDR3 protein, called by TCRdb with MiXCR from the PCR reads. The sample lists about 640,000 distinct CDR3 sequences, around 16% occurring once. The sample was PBMCs from the stem cell graft donor, taken from the stem cell graft. Every receptor here comes from a human donor who donated a stem cell graft to a child with acute myeloid leukemia. CDR3s include the opening cysteine and the closing phenylalanine or tryptophan. D genes are given only for firm matches. Clone size is stated in some rows and not others, as once, few, many or a class when expanded.

many TRBJ2-1 TRBV20-1 - CSADLQSDEQFF TGCAGTGCTGACTTGCAGTCCGATGAGCAGTTCTTC
many TRBJ2-3 TRBV20-1 - CSAFEPARTQYF TGCAGTGCTTTTGAGCCTGCGCGTACGCAGTATTTT
many TRBJ2-7 TRBV7-2 TRBD1 CASRLGTGPYEQYF TGTGCCAGCAGGTTAGGGACAGGGCCCTACGAGCAGTACTTC
many TRBJ2-7 TRBV29-1 - CSVRTENNYEQYF TGCAGCGTTCGGACAGAGAATAACTACGAGCAGTACTTC
many TRBJ1-6 TRBV10-1 - CASAGDIRSPLHF TGCGCCAGCGCCGGGGATATTCGGTCGCCCCTCCACTTT
- TRBJ1-2 TRBV7-8 TRBD1 CATLDRGLGYTF TGTGCCACGTTGGACAGGGGGCTAGGCTACACCTTC
many TRBJ1-1 TRBV7-9 - CASSVRDMNTEAFF TGTGCCAGCAGCGTCCGGGACATGAACACTGAAGCTTTCTTT
few TRBJ2-1 TRBV7-3 TRBD2 CASRAGTTYNEQFF TGTGCCAGCAGAGCCGGGACTACTTACAATGAGCAGTTCTTC
many TRBJ2-1 TRBV5-1 - CASSLAVSSYNEQFF TGTGCCAGCAGCTTAGCTGTAAGCTCCTACAATGAGCAGTTCTTC
few TRBJ1-5 TRBV12-3/TRBV12-4 - CASVPGENSNQPQHF TGTGCCAGCGTTCCGGGGGAGAATAGCAATCAGCCCCAGCATTTT
many TRBJ1-5 TRBV20-1 - CSAREVNTANQPQHF TGCAGTGCTAGAGAAGTAAACACCGCCAATCAGCCCCAGCATTTT
many TRBJ1-1 TRBV7-2 - CASNKIGGARTEAFF TGTGCCAGCAACAAGATCGGGGGGGCGAGGACTGAAGCTTTCTTT
few TRBJ2-3 TRBV7-7 - CASSLGVADTDTQYF TGTGCCAGCAGCTTAGGGGTAGCGGACACAGATACGCAGTATTTT
many TRBJ2-5 TRBV20-1 - CSALWRPKETQYF TGCAGTGCTCTGTGGCGTCCTAAAGAGACCCAGTACTTC
- TRBJ1-4 TRBV6-1 - CASNDATNEKLFF TGTGCCAGCAATGATGCAACTAATGAAAAACTGTTTTTT
few TRBJ2-3 TRBV5-1 - CASSSAMERTDTQYF TGCGCCAGCAGCTCCGCCATGGAACGCACAGATACGCAGTATTTT
- TRBJ2-2 TRBV7-8 - CASSLRPQDTGELFF TGTGCCAGCAGCTTACGGCCTCAAGACACCGGGGAGCTGTTTTTT
few TRBJ2-4 TRBV7-9 - CASSFGQKTENIQYF TGTGCCAGCAGCTTCGGACAGAAGACAGAAAACATTCAGTACTTC
many TRBJ2-5 TRBV29-1 - CSVEAETQYF TGCAGCGTTGAAGCTGAGACCCAGTACTTC
many TRBJ2-6 TRBV10-3 TRBD1 CAISASTGDSGANVLTF TGTGCCATCAGCGCTTCTACAGGGGACTCTGGGGCCAACGTCCTGACTTTC
many TRBJ1-1 TRBV20-1 - CSARQGRTEAFF TGCAGTGCCAGGCAGGGGCGGACTGAAGCTTTCTTT
- TRBJ1-4 TRBV20-1 TRBD1 CSAREKYRGVKEKLFF TGCAGTGCTAGAGAGAAGTACAGGGGGGTAAAAGAAAAACTGTTTTTT
- TRBJ1-2 TRBV7-9 - CASSLIGIHYYGYTF TGTGCCAGCAGCTTGATCGGAATCCACTACTATGGCTACACCTTC
- TRBJ1-4 TRBV12-3/TRBV12-4 - CASSSGPRGEKLFF TGTGCCAGCAGTTCGGGACCCCGGGGGGAAAAACTGTTTTTT
many TRBJ2-1 TRBV20-1 - CSASRAGQDTEQFF TGCAGTGCTAGCAGAGCGGGCCAAGATACTGAGCAGTTCTTC
- TRBJ2-1 TRBV7-2 - CASSLWTGGEQFF TGTGCCAGCAGCTTATGGACAGGAGGGGAGCAGTTCTTC
- TRBJ1-5 TRBV20-1 - CSADRPGWDQPQHF TGCAGTGCCGATCGGCCAGGGTGGGATCAGCCCCAGCATTTT
- TRBJ1-4 TRBV10-2 - CASSELGAEKLFF TGCGCCAGCAGTGAATTGGGTGCTGAAAAACTGTTTTTT
few TRBJ1-1 TRBV10-3 - CAISESQGYWTEAFF TGTGCCATCAGTGAGTCGCAAGGGTATTGGACTGAAGCTTTCTTT
few TRBJ2-1 TRBV12-3/TRBV12-4 - CASSSGRLSYNEQFF TGTGCCAGCAGTTCCGGTCGGCTCTCCTACAATGAGCAGTTCTTC
once TRBJ2-7 TRBV4-1 - CASSQDGASGSYEQYF TGCGCCAGCAGCCAAGATGGCGCAAGCGGTTCCTACGAGCAGTACTTC
many TRBJ2-1 TRBV20-1 - CSARDSSRLNEQFF TGCAGTGCTAGAGATTCCAGCAGGCTTAATGAGCAGTTCTTC
many TRBJ2-1 TRBV20-1 TRBD2 CSARDIRLAGGIEQFF TGCAGTGCTAGAGATATCAGGCTAGCGGGGGGGATTGAGCAGTTCTTC
few TRBJ2-7 TRBV20-1 TRBD2 CSATAGGLINEQYF TGCAGTGCTACCGCGGGGGGGCTGATTAACGAGCAGTACTTC
many TRBJ2-2 TRBV29-1 - CSVDGPYTGELFF TGCAGCGTTGATGGACCGTACACCGGGGAGCTGTTTTTT
- TRBJ2-5 TRBV20-1 - CSACIRGQETQYF TGCAGTGCCTGCATTAGGGGCCAAGAGACCCAGTACTTC
- TRBJ2-3 TRBV7-6 - CASSLKGMTDTQYF TGTGCCAGCAGCTTGAAGGGGATGACAGATACGCAGTATTTT
many TRBJ2-1 TRBV29-1 - CSGTGPFNEQFF TGCAGCGGGACCGGACCGTTCAATGAGCAGTTCTTC
many TRBJ2-5 TRBV10-2 TRBD2 CASSAPGTSAAIRWEKTQYF TGCGCCAGCAGTGCCCCCGGGACTAGCGCGGCAATCCGGTGGGAAAAGACCCAGTACTTC
few TRBJ2-1 TRBV7-2 - CASSSETGIYEQFF TGTGCCAGCAGCTCGGAAACAGGGATCTATGAGCAGTTCTTC
few TRBJ1-1 TRBV4-1 - CASSQVRMGTEAFF TGCGCCAGCAGCCAAGTCAGGATGGGCACTGAAGCTTTCTTT
- TRBJ1-5 TRBV6-5 - CASRGMDQPQHF TGTGCCAGCAGGGGAATGGATCAGCCCCAGCATTTT
many TRBJ2-4 TRBV20-1 TRBD1 CSARGGQGVAKNIQYF TGCAGTGCTAGAGGGGGACAGGGGGTGGCCAAAAACATTCAGTACTTC
few TRBJ2-1 TRBV20-1 TRBD1 CSARGDRGLGFNPEQFF TGCAGTGCCCGCGGGGACAGGGGACTAGGGTTTAATCCTGAGCAGTTCTTC
- TRBJ2-2 TRBV3-1 - CASSLDQRVTGELFF TGTGCCAGCAGCCTTGACCAAAGGGTCACCGGGGAGCTGTTTTTT
- TRBJ1-1 TRBV6-5 TRBD1 CASSYSPNDRDEAFF TGTGCCAGCAGTTACTCCCCCAACGACAGGGATGAAGCTTTCTTT
many TRBJ2-1 TRBV20-1 TRBD2 CSARDRLAGGVSSYNEQFF TGCAGTGCTAGAGATCGGCTAGCGGGGGGGGTGAGCTCCTACAATGAGCAGTTCTTC
many TRBJ1-5 TRBV6-1 TRBD1 CASSTRTGVNQPQHF TGTGCCAGCAGTACCCGGACAGGGGTCAATCAGCCCCAGCATTTT
few TRBJ2-5 TRBV7-2 - CASSSRTGAQSQYF TGTGCCAGCAGCTCACGGACTGGCGCTCAGTCCCAGTACTTC
many TRBJ1-2 TRBV7-2 - CASSLVADNYGYTF TGTGCCAGCAGCTTAGTAGCGGACAACTATGGCTACACCTTC
many TRBJ1-1 TRBV29-1 - CSVAWGSNTEAFF TGCAGCGTTGCCTGGGGGTCGAACACTGAAGCTTTCTTT
many TRBJ2-1 TRBV20-1 - CSIDRSKHEQFF TGCAGCATAGACCGTAGTAAGCATGAGCAGTTCTTC
few TRBJ2-5 TRBV7-9 TRBD2 CRPGLVGTQYF TGTCGCCCCGGACTAGTCGGAACCCAGTACTTC
few TRBJ1-5 TRBV20-1 - CSAKGGANQPQHF TGCAGTGCTAAAGGAGGGGCGAATCAGCCCCAGCATTTT
- TRBJ2-1 TRBV7-9 - CANSSAVPRIPEQFF TGTGCCAACAGCTCAGCCGTTCCTAGGATCCCTGAGCAGTTCTTC
few TRBJ2-6 TRBV7-2 - CASSADRTSGANVLTF TGTGCCAGCAGCGCTGACAGGACCTCTGGGGCCAACGTCCTGACTTTC
- TRBJ2-1 TRBV7-2 - CASSPSPLSYNEQFF TGTGCCAGCAGCCCCAGTCCGCTTTCCTACAATGAGCAGTTCTTC